The following is a TCR beta chain sequence with its context. What it recognizes is unknown. The data belong to a study of human T cells and chemical hapten exposure. Study-level background: An area of 2 cm by approximately 2 cm on upper inner arm skin received 2% DPC for sensitization.

The CDR3 is 12 residues long. CDR1 is SGHTA, CDR2 FQGNSA, per germline. The ends were cut back, 5 bases at V and 8 bases at J, with 10 bases in the middle. TCRdb reanalysed the RACE reads using MiXCR and keeps one entry per CDR3 protein. The sample lists more than 60,000 distinct CDR3 sequences, about 9.4% occurring once. The time point here: patch test 2, 6 weeks after DPC sensitization. Treatment indicated: therapeutic diphenylcyclopropenone sensitization with weekly scalp DPC. Unfractionated whole blood yielded the extracted total RNA. Points from the study as a whole: PT1 expanded TCR counts correlated positively with patch test score. High-frequency TCRs, those above 1 in 1000, stayed the same after DPC sensitization.

The sample in question was whole blood, obtained in connection with sensitization to the hapten diphenylcyclopropenone (DPC). The TCR originated in a woman aged 45-65 years with alopecia areata. Some clones in this sample may be carry-over from other donors' samples. The V call is TRBV7-2, the J call TRBJ2-1, with unresolved D. CDR3 region: CASSPHGYEQFF. CDR3 DNA sequence: TGTGCCAGCAGCCCGCACGGATATGAGCAGTTCTTC.